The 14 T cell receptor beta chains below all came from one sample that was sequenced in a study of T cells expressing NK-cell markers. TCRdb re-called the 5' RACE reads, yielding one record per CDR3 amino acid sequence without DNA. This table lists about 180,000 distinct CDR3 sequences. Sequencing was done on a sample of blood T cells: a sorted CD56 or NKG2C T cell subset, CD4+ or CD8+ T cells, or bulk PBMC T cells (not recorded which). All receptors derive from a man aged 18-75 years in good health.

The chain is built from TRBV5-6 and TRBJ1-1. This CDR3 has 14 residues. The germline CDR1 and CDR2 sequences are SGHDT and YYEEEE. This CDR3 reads CASSLVPKNTEAFF.

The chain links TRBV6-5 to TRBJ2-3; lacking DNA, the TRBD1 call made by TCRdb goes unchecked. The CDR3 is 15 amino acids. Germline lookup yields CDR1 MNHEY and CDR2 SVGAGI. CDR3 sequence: CASSSRGAGADTQYF.

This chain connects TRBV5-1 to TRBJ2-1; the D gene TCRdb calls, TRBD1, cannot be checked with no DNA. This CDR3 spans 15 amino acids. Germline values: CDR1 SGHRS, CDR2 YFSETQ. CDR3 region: CASSWGGLALDEQFF.

The CDR3 loop is CASSYLWTGANSPLHF. The V call is TRBV6-5, the J call TRBJ1-6; as DNA is missing, the TRBD1 call by TCRdb cannot be tested. Germline V lookup: CDR1 MNHEY, CDR2 SVGAGI. There are 16 residues in the CDR3.

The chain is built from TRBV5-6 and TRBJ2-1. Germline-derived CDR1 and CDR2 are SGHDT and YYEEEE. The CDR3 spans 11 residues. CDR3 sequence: CASSYYNEQFF. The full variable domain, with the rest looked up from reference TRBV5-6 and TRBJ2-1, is DAGVTQSPTHLIKTRGQQVTLRCSPKSGHDTVSWYQQALGQGPQFIFQYYEEEERQRGNFPDRFSGHQFPNYSSELNVNALLLGDSALYLCASSYYNEQFFGPGTRLTVL.

CDR3 in amino acids: CASSLLYTGGSEKLFF. The chain couples TRBV27 to TRBJ1-4; TCRdb's assignment of TRBD1 cannot be checked, as there is no DNA. The CDR3 is 16 amino acids. Germline CDR1 reads MNHEY; CDR2 reads SMNVEV (reference sequence).

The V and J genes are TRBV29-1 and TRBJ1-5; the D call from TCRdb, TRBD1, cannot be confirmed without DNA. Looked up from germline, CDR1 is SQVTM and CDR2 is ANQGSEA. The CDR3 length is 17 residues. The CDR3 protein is CSANRDRTYPPNQPQHF.

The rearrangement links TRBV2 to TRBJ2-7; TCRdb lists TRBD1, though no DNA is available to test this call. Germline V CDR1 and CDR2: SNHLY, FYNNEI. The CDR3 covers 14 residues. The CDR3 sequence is CASTNRGSSYEQYF.

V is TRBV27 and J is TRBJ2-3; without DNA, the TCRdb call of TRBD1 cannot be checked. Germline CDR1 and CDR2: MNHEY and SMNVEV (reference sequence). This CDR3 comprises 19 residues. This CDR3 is CASSLETGGTRLSTDTQYF.

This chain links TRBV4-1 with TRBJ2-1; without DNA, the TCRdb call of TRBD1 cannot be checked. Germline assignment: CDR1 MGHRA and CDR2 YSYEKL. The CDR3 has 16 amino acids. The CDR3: CASSQEGGGGYNEQFF.

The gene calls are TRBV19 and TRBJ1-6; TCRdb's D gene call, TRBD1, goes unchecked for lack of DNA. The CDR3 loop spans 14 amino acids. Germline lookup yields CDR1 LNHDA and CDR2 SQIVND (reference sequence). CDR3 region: CASSIVPFDSPLHF. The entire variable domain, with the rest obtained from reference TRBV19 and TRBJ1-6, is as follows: DGGITQSPKYLFRKEGQNVTLSCEQNLNHDAMYWYRQDPGQGLRLIYYSQIVNDFQKGDIAEGYSVSREKKESFPLTVTSAQKNPTAFYLCASSIVPFDSPLHFGNGTRLTVT.

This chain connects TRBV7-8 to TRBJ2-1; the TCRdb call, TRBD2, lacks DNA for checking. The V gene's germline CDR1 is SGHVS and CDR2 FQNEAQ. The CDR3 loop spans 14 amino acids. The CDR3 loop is CASSPWTSDNEQFF. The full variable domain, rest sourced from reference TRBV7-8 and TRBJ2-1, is GAGVSQSPRYKVAKRGQDVALRCDPISGHVSLFWYQQALGQGPEFLTYFQNEAQLDKSGLPSDRFFAERPEGSVSTLKIQRTQQEDSAVYLCASSPWTSDNEQFFGPGTRLTVL.

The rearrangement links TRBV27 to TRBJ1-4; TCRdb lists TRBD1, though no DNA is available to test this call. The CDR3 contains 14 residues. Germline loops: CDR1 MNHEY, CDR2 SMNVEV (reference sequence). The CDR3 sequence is CASSYDSLNEKLFF.

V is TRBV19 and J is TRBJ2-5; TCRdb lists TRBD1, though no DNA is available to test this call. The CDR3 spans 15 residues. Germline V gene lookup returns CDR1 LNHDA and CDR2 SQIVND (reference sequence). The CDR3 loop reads CASSPGTATQETQYF.